Each of the 6 T cell receptor beta chains below was sequenced from the same sample in a study of cytomegalovirus exposure and HLA in healthy donors. 13 Jbeta primers and 60 Vbeta primers were used for the PCR. Clones were read by immunoSEQ multiplex PCR, and TCRdb kept only the in-frame ones, dropping some. This table holds about 180,000 clones, around 77% found once. Sequences were obtained from PBMCs. The receptor set was obtained from a man in his fifties or sixties in good health and CMV-seronegative.

The gene calls are TRBV15 and TRBJ2-7; 7 nucleotides line up with TRBD2. Trimming took 1 base from V and 3 from J; bases not matched to a gene: 9. CDR1 and CDR2 (germline): LNHNV, YYDKDF (reference sequence). CDR3 length equals 16 residues. CDR3 DNA: TGTGCCACCAGCAGAGCCGGCCCGGGGGGAGGCTACGAGCAGTACTTC. Protein: CATSRAGPGGGYEQYF. Supplemented by reference TRBV15 and TRBJ2-7, the full variable domain reads DAMVIQNPRYQVTQFGKPVTLSCSQTLNHNVMYWYQQKSSQAPKLLFHYYDKDFNNEADTPDNFQSRRPNTSFCFLDIRSPGLGDTAMYLCATSRAGPGGGYEQYFGPGTRLTVT.

This sequence joins TRBV29-1 and TRBJ2-5; the D is unclear. From germline, CDR1 is SQVTM and CDR2 ANQGSEA. V shed 1 base and J shed 5 bases, with 8 bases lying between them. CDR3 size: 12 residues. The CDR3 loop is CSVEGFGETQYF. The CDR3 coding sequence is TGCAGCGTTGAAGGGTTCGGTGAGACCCAGTACTTC.

V usage is TRBV28 and J usage is TRBJ2-1; 7 nucleotides align to TRBD2. The length of the CDR3 is 13 residues. Germline trimming cut 6 bases from V and 8 bases from J; bases unmatched to any gene: 7. The germline V gene has CDR1 MDHEN and CDR2 SYDVKM. CDR3 DNA: TGTGCCAGCAGCACGGGGGGTCGGGATGAGCAGTTCTTC. This encodes CASSTGGRDEQFF.

V gene TRBV7-9 combines with J gene TRBJ1-5; D is ambiguous. The CDR3 is made up of 14 amino acids. The germline CDR1 and CDR2 sequences are SEHNR and FQNEAQ (reference sequence). V shed 5 bases and J shed 1 base, with 9 bases lying between them. CDR3 sequence reads: CASSEGTSNQPQHF. CDR3 coding DNA: TGTGCCAGCAGCGAGGGTACAAGCAATCAGCCCCAGCATTTT.

This chain connects TRBV7-2 to TRBJ2-3; 9 bases are a match to TRBD2. Germline V gives CDR1 SGHTA, CDR2 FQGNSA. The CDR3 has 15 residues. J gave up 6 bases and V 5 bases, and 9 bases lay outside the gene matches. The CDR3 here is CASSQPTSGWDTQYF. The CDR3 nucleotides read TGTGCCAGCAGCCAGCCGACTAGCGGATGGGATACGCAGTATTTT. Using reference TRBV7-2 and TRBJ2-3 for the parts outside the CDR3, the full variable domain is GAGVSQSPSNKVTEKGKDVELRCDPISGHTALYWYRQSLGQGLEFLIYFQGNSAPDKSGLPSDRFSAERTGGSVSTLTIQRTQQEDSAVYLCASSQPTSGWDTQYFGPGTRLTVL.

The chain recombines TRBV27 with TRBJ1-4, with TRBD1 matching over 7 bases. V lost 2 bases to trimming and J lost 10 bases; unmatched junction nucleotides: 10. Germline V gene data show CDR1 as MNHEY and CDR2 as SMNVEV (reference sequence). The CDR3 covers 15 residues. CDR3 protein: CASSLRDREKVKLFF. The CDR3 DNA reads as TGTGCCAGCAGTTTACGAGACAGGGAAAAAGTAAAACTGTTTTTT.